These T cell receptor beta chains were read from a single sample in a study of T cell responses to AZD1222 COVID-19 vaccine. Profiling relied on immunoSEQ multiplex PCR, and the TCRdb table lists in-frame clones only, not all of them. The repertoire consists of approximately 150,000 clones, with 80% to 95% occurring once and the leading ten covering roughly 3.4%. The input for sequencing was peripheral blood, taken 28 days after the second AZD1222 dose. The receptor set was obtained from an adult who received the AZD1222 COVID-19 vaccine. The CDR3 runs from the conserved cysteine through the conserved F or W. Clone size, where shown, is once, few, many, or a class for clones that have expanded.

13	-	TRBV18	CASSPGANYGYTF
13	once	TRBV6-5	CASSPAQTGELFF
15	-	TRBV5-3	CARSERGTSFEKLFF
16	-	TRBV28	CASSDPREGWTDTQYF
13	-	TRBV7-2	CASSFLIYNEQFF
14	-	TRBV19	CASSNREGGYEQYF
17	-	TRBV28	CASSAPVGLAGENEQFF
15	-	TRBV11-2	CASSPGYFSYNEQFF
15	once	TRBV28	CASSLIRGAYNEQFF
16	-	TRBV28	CASSSPFDRPTYEQYF
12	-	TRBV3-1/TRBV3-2	CASSQMTSGQFF
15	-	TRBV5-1	CASSLDGQGTQPQHF
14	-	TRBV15	CATGRGIRTDTQYF
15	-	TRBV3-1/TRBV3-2	CASSPRADRIYGYTF
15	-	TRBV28	CASSLGRGGGYEQYF
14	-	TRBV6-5	CASSRVQFTGELFF
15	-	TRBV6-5	CASRPGLGLYNEQFF
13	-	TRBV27	CASSGRDSYEQYF
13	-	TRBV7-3	CASSLTRDNEQYF
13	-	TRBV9	CATSSQVNSPLHF
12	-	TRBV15	CATSRTGNEQFF
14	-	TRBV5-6	CASSLAPGSYGYTF
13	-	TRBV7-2	CASRGGRNEKLFF
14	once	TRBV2	CASRKGTGNQPQHF
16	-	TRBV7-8	CASSLARQGGNNEQFF
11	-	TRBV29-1	CSWGGDTEAFF
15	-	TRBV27	CASRTSGRNSYEQYF
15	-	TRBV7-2	CASSLSSGSTDTQYF
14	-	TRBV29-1	CSVRTQGASYEQYF
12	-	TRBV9	CASSGLAGEQYF
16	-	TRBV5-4	CASSQGTAFQNTEAFF
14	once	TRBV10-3	CAIALAGGKDTQYF
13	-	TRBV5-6	CASSWRGYYEQYF
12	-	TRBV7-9	CASSARTGWQYF
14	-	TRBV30	CAWRDRVRPYEQYF
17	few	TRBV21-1	CASSMSVIGPPNTEAFF
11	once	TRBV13	CASSRAGAQYF
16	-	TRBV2	CASSEAQGFSTDTQYF
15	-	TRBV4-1	CASSQDGAGSETQYF
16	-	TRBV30	CAWGAPQRPSYNEQFF